This entry is about one TCR beta chain. Germline CDR1 is SGHVS and CDR2 is FQNEAQ. V was pared by 6 bases and J by 6 bases, with 12 bases of the junction left unmatched. The length of the CDR3 is 15 residues. The data were taken from a study of blood T cell repertoires in COVID-19. Study summary: Sample material is recorded as cDNA or gDNA derived from T cells, B-cell-depleted T cells, or PBMCs.

One Seattle source followed patients from active infection through their disease course. Source study methods: Amplification of reference gene primers was used by the study to estimate nucleated cell counts. Sequencing was performed with immunoSEQ multiplex PCR; in TCRdb, only in-frame clones are kept and a portion is missing. D and trimming come from the DNA, and the V and J calls and clone size come from that table. The sample carries 200,000 to 250,000 clones, approximately 90% recorded once. The receptor comes from a man aged 25 to 40 with COVID-19, enrolled during active disease. Sample: peripheral blood. This chain links TRBV7-8 with TRBJ1-2; the match to TRBD1 covers 8 bases. Here the CDR3 reads CASSQGASLTDGYTF. CDR3 nucleotides: TGTGCCAGCAGTCAGGGGGCTTCTTTGACGGATGGCTACACCTTC.